The rows below give T cell receptor beta chains drawn from one sample of a study of cytotoxic CD8 clonotypes in ibrutinib-treated CLL. The table came from immunoSEQ multiplex PCR; TCRdb's copy has only in-frame clones and leaves some out. The sample carries 42,000 or so clones, around 63% recorded once. The sample here was PBMCs, taken at disease progression, from a patient treated with ibrutinib. These receptor sequences come from a human donor with chronic lymphocytic leukemia. CDR3s include the opening cysteine and the closing phenylalanine or tryptophan. The order of the fields is D gene, clone size, J gene, V gene, CDR3 DNA, CDR3 protein. D genes are given only for firm matches. Not every row has a clone size; where given, it reads once, few, many or a size class.

>-|-|TRBJ1-1|TRBV19
TGTGCCAGTAGTATCCCGGGGGTTGAGACTGAAGCTTTCTTT
CASSIPGVETEAFF
>-|once|TRBJ2-7|TRBV5-6
TGTGCCAGCAGCTTCGGACATCCCTACGAGCAGTACTTC
CASSFGHPYEQYF
>TRBD1|once|TRBJ2-7|TRBV29-1
TGCAGCGTCGTAGGACAGGCCGAGGGCCTAGTGTACGAGCAGTACTTC
CSVVGQAEGLVYEQYF
>-|-|TRBJ1-6|TRBV11-2
TGTGCCAGCAGCTTAGAAGGGGTCAAGAATTCACCCCTCCACTTT
CASSLEGVKNSPLHF
>TRBD1|-|TRBJ2-7|TRBV7-9
TGTGCCAGCAGCTCCCGGACAGGGTGGGACGAGCAGTACTTC
CASSSRTGWDEQYF
>-|once|TRBJ1-6|TRBV9
TGTGCCAGCAGCCCCCGGGAAGGGGGGAATAATTCACCCCTCCACTTT
CASSPREGGNNSPLHF
>TRBD1|-|TRBJ1-1|TRBV28
TGTGCCAGCGGCCCTGGGACAGGGCTGGACACTGAAGCTTTCTTT
CASGPGTGLDTEAFF
>-|few|TRBJ1-2|TRBV10-2
TGCGCCAGCAGTGAAACCTTACAGGGCTACACCTTC
CASSETLQGYTF
>TRBD1|-|TRBJ2-5|TRBV5-6
TGTGCCAGCAGCTTGGCCGGACAGGGGGAAGAGACCCAGTACTTC
CASSLAGQGEETQYF
>TRBD2|-|TRBJ2-5|TRBV2
TGTGCCAGCAGTGATCCCGGGACTAGCGATGGAGAGACCCAGTACTTC
CASSDPGTSDGETQYF
>TRBD1|medium-sized|TRBJ2-7|TRBV19
TGTGCCAGTAGCCCAGTGGGACAGGGGAGCCTCGAGCAGTACTTC
CASSPVGQGSLEQYF
>-|-|TRBJ2-2|TRBV6-1
TGTGCCAGCAGTGAATTTCGGGGTACGCAGGGGGAGCTGTTTTTT
CASSEFRGTQGELFF
>-|-|TRBJ2-7|TRBV14
TGTGCCAGCAGCCAAGAAGGGGGTATCCACGAGCAGTACTTC
CASSQEGGIHEQYF
>-|-|TRBJ1-1|TRBV7-8
TGTGCCAGCAGCTTCGACAGACGGAACACTGAAGCTTTCTTT
CASSFDRRNTEAFF
>TRBD2|-|TRBJ2-1|TRBV29-1
TGCAGCGTTCCTTCAGGATTTCATGGGACTATCAATGAGCAGTTCTTC
CSVPSGFHGTINEQFF
>-|-|TRBJ2-7|TRBV7-9
TGTGCCAGCAGCGGGGAGATTGCGTACTTC
CASSGEIAYF
>TRBD1|-|TRBJ1-4|TRBV2
TGTGCCAGCAGAAGGACAGGGGGGCTAACTAATGAAAAACTGTTTTTT
CASRRTGGLTNEKLFF
>TRBD1|-|TRBJ2-5|TRBV29-1
TGCAGCGTTGAACAGGGGGCGAAGACCCAGTACTTC
CSVEQGAKTQYF
>-|-|TRBJ2-1|TRBV29-1
TGCAGCGTTGAACAACTAGCCACGGATGAGCAGTTCTTC
CSVEQLATDEQFF
>-|-|TRBJ1-3|TRBV11-2
TGTGCCAGCAGCTTAGCGGCAGGTCCAGGAAACACCATATATTTT
CASSLAAGPGNTIYF
>TRBD2|-|TRBJ2-7|TRBV29-1
TGCAGCGTTGGGACTAGCGGGACCAACGAGCAGTACTTC
CSVGTSGTNEQYF
>-|-|TRBJ1-4|TRBV19
TGTGCCAGTAGAGGGGGTGGTGAAAAACTGTTTTTT
CASRGGGEKLFF
>-|-|TRBJ1-6|TRBV5-1
TGCGCCAGCAGCTTGGACGGACAGCAGTCACCCCTCCACTTT
CASSLDGQQSPLHF
>TRBD2|-|TRBJ2-5|TRBV9
TGTGCCAGCTCCCCGGGGGGGACTAGCGGCCAAGAGACCCAGTACTTC
CASSPGGTSGQETQYF
>-|-|TRBJ1-5|TRBV4-3
TGCGCCAGCAGCCAAGATGGGCGAAATCAGCCCCAGCATTTT
CASSQDGRNQPQHF
>-|medium-sized|TRBJ2-7|TRBV7-2
TGTGCCAGCAGCCCGGCGGGCGGGACCTACGAGCAGTACTTC
CASSPAGGTYEQYF
>-|few|TRBJ1-3|TRBV5-6
TGTGCCAGCAGCCCCGGGGGAGGCCTACTTCCAGGAAACACCATATATTTT
CASSPGGGLLPGNTIYF
>TRBD2|-|TRBJ2-7|TRBV4-2
TGTGCCAGCAGCCAAGGTGGCGGGAGGGCCTACGAGCAGTACTTC
CASSQGGGRAYEQYF
>-|-|TRBJ1-1|TRBV19
TGTGCCAGTAGTATAGGGCGGTACACTGAAGCTTTCTTT
CASSIGRYTEAFF
>-|-|TRBJ2-4|TRBV7-9
TGTGCCAGCAGCTTAGGTGACTCTCTGCAAAACATTCAGTACTTC
CASSLGDSLQNIQYF
>-|-|TRBJ1-1|TRBV29-1
TGCAGCGTTGGAGGGGGGCGAGCTGAAGCTTTCTTT
CSVGGGRAEAFF
>-|-|TRBJ2-3|TRBV7-3
TGTGCCAGCAGCCCCACGTGGGGCACAGATACGCAGTATTTT
CASSPTWGTDTQYF
>TRBD1|-|TRBJ2-1|TRBV4-1
TGCGCCAGCAGCCAAGGCGGCCAGGGGGCTAATGAGCAGTTCTTC
CASSQGGQGANEQFF
>TRBD2|-|TRBJ2-7|TRBV28
TGTGCCAGCAGTGTCCTAGCGGGAGCCCTGCTTTTC
CASSVLAGALLF
>-|-|TRBJ1-2|TRBV5-4
TGTGCCAGCAGCTTGCTAAGAGGGGACTATGGCTACACCTTC
CASSLLRGDYGYTF
>-|-|TRBJ2-2|TRBV7-3
TGTGCCAGCAGCCCGCACCCCCCGGGGTACGCGAACACCGGGGAGCTGTTTTTT
CASSPHPPGYANTGELFF
>-|-|TRBJ2-5|TRBV29-1
TGCAGCGTTGGCATACTAGGACAAGAGACCCAGTACTTC
CSVGILGQETQYF
>-|-|TRBJ2-3|TRBV7-8
TGTGCCAGCAGCTTTCCGCGGGGCTTCACAGATACGCAGTATTTT
CASSFPRGFTDTQYF
>TRBD2|many|TRBJ2-2|TRBV5-1
TGCGCCAGCAGCCGAGGTCCAGCGGGAGAGGGGGACGGGGAGCTGTTTTTT
CASSRGPAGEGDGELFF